These 30 T cell receptor beta chains were sequenced from one sample in a study of blood T cell repertoires in COVID-19. Repertoires were generated with immunoSEQ multiplex PCR, while TCRdb's copy carries only in-frame clones and drops some. The sample lists 150,000 to 200,000 clones, more than 85% occurring once. Sequencing used PBMCs or T cells enriched from blood (not recorded which). The receptors stem from a human donor with acute COVID-19. The donor label of this sample is uncertain.

V usage is TRBV4-1 and J usage is TRBJ2-5; TRBD2 matches at 10 bases. CDR3 length: 18 residues. J gave up 0 bases and V 1 base, and 8 bases lay outside the gene matches. The germline V gene has CDR1 MGHRA and CDR2 YSYEKL. CDR3 loop: CASSQGVSGGLYQETQYF. The CDR3 nucleotides are TGCGCCAGCAGCCAAGGTGTTAGCGGGGGGTTGTACCAAGAGACCCAGTACTTC.

This rearrangement joins TRBV25-1 to TRBJ2-3, with TRBD1 matching 12 bases. The V gene end was trimmed by 4 bases and the J gene end by 4 bases; junction bases not matched to a gene: 12. The CDR3 length is 18 residues. The germline gives CDR1 MGHDK, CDR2 SYGVNS. The CDR3 sequence is CASSGAWGQGASADTQYF. The CDR3 DNA sequence: TGTGCCAGCAGTGGGGCTTGGGGACAGGGGGCATCGGCAGATACGCAGTATTTT.

The gene calls are TRBV5-6 and TRBJ2-1; 8 nucleotides agree with TRBD1. This CDR3 has 15 amino acids. Germline V gene lookup returns CDR1 SGHDT and CDR2 YYEEEE. With 4 bases clipped from V and 6 bases from J, the junction kept 9 bases outside the gene matches. The DNA of the CDR3 is TGTGCCAGCAGCCCCGGACAGGGACCCCGCAATGAGCAGTTCTTC. It encodes CASSPGQGPRNEQFF.

The chain links TRBV5-1 to TRBJ2-3; 8 bases are a match to TRBD2. Trimming took 6 bases from V and 1 from J; bases not matched to a gene: 7. This CDR3 comprises 15 residues. Germline V gene lookup returns CDR1 SGHRS and CDR2 YFSETQ. Here the CDR3 reads CASTYATSGTDTQYF. The CDR3 DNA is TGCGCCAGCACCTACGCGACTAGCGGCACAGATACGCAGTATTTT. Together with reference TRBV5-1 and TRBJ2-3, the CDR3 gives the full variable domain: KAGVTQTPRYLIKTRGQQVTLSCSPISGHRSVSWYQQTPGQGLQFLFEYFSETQRNKGNFPGRFSGRQFSNSRSEMNVSTLELGDSALYLCASTYATSGTDTQYFGPGTRLTVL.

The chain recombines TRBV9 with TRBJ2-1; 13 bases map to TRBD2. The CDR3 is 15 residues long. Germline CDR1 SGDLS, CDR2 YYNGEE. V gave up 2 bases and J gave up 10 bases; unmatched junction bases: 6. The CDR3 here is CASSVGTSGVPEQFF. Here the CDR3 DNA reads TGTGCCAGCAGCGTTGGGACTAGCGGGGTCCCCGAGCAGTTCTTC.

This chain links TRBV6-2 or TRBV6-3 with TRBJ1-3, with 8 bases aligning to TRBD1. Per germline, CDR1 MNHEY and CDR2 SVGEGT. The CDR3 is 18 amino acids. With V trimmed by 6 bases and J by 4 bases, 17 bases remained unmatched. The CDR3 DNA follows: TGTGCCAGCAGCTTACGATCCCAGGGGGCGCTTCGAGGAAACACCATATATTTT. Amino acids: CASSLRSQGALRGNTIYF.

The chain recombines TRBV7-2 with TRBJ2-7; 7 positions agree with TRBD1. V dropped 4 bases and J dropped 7; count of bases not matched to a gene: 10. This CDR3 comprises 14 residues. The germline V gene has CDR1 SGHTA and CDR2 FQGNSA. The CDR3 sequence is CASSWGQGVGEQYF. The CDR3 coding sequence is TGTGCCAGCAGCTGGGGGCAGGGGGTGGGAGAGCAGTACTTC.

This clone was observed a handful of times. The chain joins TRBV4-1 to TRBJ2-7; 12 bases map to TRBD2. The CDR3 runs 17 residues. V trimming: 5 bases; J trimming: 2 bases; junction bases outside the gene matches: 10. Germline V lookup: CDR1 MGHRA, CDR2 YSYEKL. The DNA for the CDR3 is TGCGCCAGCAGCGTCCTCCTCACTAGCGGGGGGCCCTACGAGCAGTACTTC. Amino acid sequence: CASSVLLTSGGPYEQYF.

The chain links TRBV19 to TRBJ1-4; D is undetermined. The CDR3 has 15 amino acids. The V gene's germline CDR1 is LNHDA and CDR2 SQIVND (reference sequence). The V gene lost 10 bases and the J gene lost 0 bases, with 15 bases spanning the gap. Written as DNA, the CDR3 is TGTGCCACCTCCATGGCGGATGCAACTAATGAAAAACTGTTTTTT. Its translation: CATSMADATNEKLFF. Based on the CDR3 plus reference TRBV19 and TRBJ1-4, the full variable domain is DGGITQSPKYLFRKEGQNVTLSCEQNLNHDAMYWYRQDPGQGLRLIYYSQIVNDFQKGDIAEGYSVSREKKESFPLTVTSAQKNPTAFYLCATSMADATNEKLFFGSGTQLSVL.

The chain links TRBV11-3 to TRBJ2-7; TRBD2 aligns across 8 bases. CDR1 is SGHNT and CDR2 is YENEEA in the germline V gene. Unmatched junction bases numbered 14, after V lost 5 bases and J lost 5 bases. This CDR3 is 16 amino acids long. The CDR3 region is CASSPGKGGGPHEQYF. The CDR3 coding sequence is TGTGCCAGCAGCCCCGGGAAGGGCGGGGGGCCCCACGAGCAGTACTTC. The full variable domain, with the rest looked up from reference TRBV11-3 and TRBJ2-7, is EAGVVQSPRYKIIEKKQPVAFWCNPISGHNTLYWYLQNLGQGPELLIRYENEEAVDDSQLPKDRFSAERLKGVDSTLKIQPAELGDSAVYLCASSPGKGGGPHEQYFGPGTRLTVT.

The chain combines TRBV5-1 with TRBJ2-7; 10 nucleotides match TRBD1. Germline CDR1 SGHRS, CDR2 YFSETQ. With V trimmed by 0 bases and J by 5 bases, 2 bases remained unmatched. This CDR3 spans 14 amino acids. The CDR3 region has the DNA TGCGCCAGCAGCTTGGGACAGGGGGCCCACGAGCAGTACTTC. Translated: CASSLGQGAHEQYF.

V gene TRBV25-1 combines with J gene TRBJ2-3; D uncertain. The V end lost 1 base, the J end lost 2 bases, and 19 bases lay between the germline ends. Germline lookup yields CDR1 MGHDK and CDR2 SYGVNS. There are 18 residues in the CDR3. This chain's CDR3 is CASSEFRRATEPTDTQYF. The CDR3 region has the DNA TGTGCCAGCAGTGAATTTAGGCGAGCGACCGAACCCACAGATACGCAGTATTTT. The complete variable domain, with remaining parts taken from reference TRBV25-1 and TRBJ2-3, reads EADIYQTPRYLVIGTGKKITLECSQTMGHDKMYWYQQDPGMELHLIHYSYGVNSTEKGDLSSESTVSRIRTEHFPLTLESARPSHTSQYLCASSEFRRATEPTDTQYFGPGTRLTVL.

This clone was observed a few times. This chain joins TRBV5-1 and TRBJ2-7; D is unresolved. The CDR3 extends over 14 amino acids. V was cut by 2 bases and J by 0 bases, with 9 bases left in between. Germline-derived CDR1 and CDR2 are SGHRS and YFSETQ. This CDR3 reads CASSFDGLSYEQYF. The CDR3 nucleotides read TGCGCCAGCAGCTTCGATGGCCTCTCCTACGAGCAGTACTTC. Looking up the rest from reference TRBV5-1 and TRBJ2-7 gives the full variable domain: KAGVTQTPRYLIKTRGQQVTLSCSPISGHRSVSWYQQTPGQGLQFLFEYFSETQRNKGNFPGRFSGRQFSNSRSEMNVSTLELGDSALYLCASSFDGLSYEQYFGPGTRLTVT.

The chain links TRBV4-1 to TRBJ2-1; 7 positions match TRBD2. V lost 0 bases, J lost 6 bases, and 2 bases stayed unmatched. CDR1 and CDR2 (germline): MGHRA, YSYEKL. This CDR3 has 14 amino acids. CDR3 coding DNA: TGCGCCAGCAGCCAAGAGACTAGCCTCAATGAGCAGTTCTTC. This encodes CASSQETSLNEQFF.

DNA of the CDR3: TGTGCCAGCTCACCAGGCGGGTCGGGAGAGACCCAGTACTTC. It translates to CASSPGGSGETQYF. The chain recombines TRBV18 with TRBJ2-5; maybe TRBD2 (5 bases). V shed 2 bases and J shed 4 bases, with 11 bases lying between them. CDR1 KGHSH and CDR2 LQKENI come from the germline V gene. The CDR3 extends over 14 amino acids.

CDR3 sequence: CASSASRGTNEKLFF. The CDR3 nucleotides are TGTGCCAGCAGTGCTTCTCGGGGGACTAATGAAAAACTGTTTTTT. The chain links TRBV2 to TRBJ1-4; maybe TRBD1 (5 bases). Per germline, CDR1 SNHLY and CDR2 FYNNEI. This CDR3 has 15 residues. Trimming took 4 bases from V and 2 from J, leaving 11 bases between them.

V is TRBV9 and J is TRBJ2-1; possibly TRBD1 for D (5 bases). The germline V gene encodes CDR1 SGDLS and CDR2 YYNGEE. Trimming took 0 bases from V and 6 from J, leaving 10 bases between them. CDR3 length: 14 amino acids. CDR3 nucleotide sequence: TGTGCCAGCAGCGTAGCGTCAGGGCCCAATGAGCAGTTCTTC. This gives the protein CASSVASGPNEQFF.

The CDR3 nucleotides read TGTGCCAGCAGTTTAGAACTAGCTCGCGGAGAGCAGTTCTTC. Its protein is CASSLELARGEQFF. The chain couples TRBV27 to TRBJ2-1; maybe TRBD2 (6 bases). V was trimmed by 2 bases and J by 10 bases, leaving 15 bases between them. The CDR3 is 14 residues long. CDR1 and CDR2 from the germline V gene are MNHEY and SMNVEV (reference sequence).

This sequence joins TRBV4-2 and TRBJ1-5; 9 bases align to TRBD1. CDR3 size: 16 residues. V shed 1 base and J 0 bases; nucleotides not matched to a gene: 1. Germline V gives CDR1 LGHNA, CDR2 YNFKEQ. This chain's CDR3 is CASSQGDRDSNQPQHF. The DNA for the CDR3 is TGTGCCAGCAGCCAAGGGGACAGGGATAGCAATCAGCCCCAGCATTTT.

The rearrangement joins TRBV27 to TRBJ1-6, with TRBD1 identical over 11 bases. Germline V lookup: CDR1 MNHEY, CDR2 SMNVEV (reference sequence). The CDR3 extends over 16 amino acids. The J segment lost 8 bases and the V segment lost 4 bases, leaving 7 bases of the junction unmatched. In DNA form, the CDR3 reads TGTGCCAGCAGTTACTCCGGGACAGGGGGTGATTCACCCCTCCACTTT. Translated, it gives CASSYSGTGGDSPLHF.

The rearrangement uses TRBV25-1 and TRBJ1-1; weak D call: TRBD1 (6 bases). CDR3 size: 16 residues. Between the trimmed V and J ends, which lost 3 bases and 1 base, there was a span of 15 bases. Germline CDR1 reads MGHDK; CDR2 reads SYGVNS. The CDR3 region is CASSEYLGQKNTEAFF. CDR3 nucleotides: TGTGCCAGCAGTGAGTACCTAGGACAGAAGAACACTGAAGCTTTCTTT.

V and J are TRBV9 and TRBJ2-3, with 7 bases aligning to TRBD1. CDR3 length equals 15 residues. Germline V gives CDR1 SGDLS, CDR2 YYNGEE. Trimming cost V 2 bases and J 1 base; bases outside gene matches: 4. This CDR3 is CASSVTGSGTDTQYF. The DNA for the CDR3 is TGTGCCAGCAGCGTGACAGGGTCGGGCACAGATACGCAGTATTTT.

The V gene is TRBV7-3, the J gene TRBJ1-2, with 10 positions matching TRBD1. Germline V lookup: CDR1 SGHTA, CDR2 FQGTGA. This CDR3 has 13 residues. Trimming cost V 2 bases and J 7 bases; bases outside gene matches: 1. The CDR3 reads CASSLGTGAGYTF. DNA for the CDR3: TGTGCCAGCAGCTTAGGGACAGGGGCTGGCTACACCTTC.

J is TRBJ2-2 and V is TRBV6-6, with a weak D call TRBD2 (6 bases). The V and J ends lost 7 bases and 4 bases respectively, with 19 bases between them. The CDR3 covers 16 residues. The germline V gene has CDR1 MNHNY and CDR2 SVGAGI (reference sequence). The CDR3 nucleotides read TGTGCCAGCACCAGGGACGGGGGAACGGGCACCGGGGAGCTGTTTTTT. The encoded protein is CASTRDGGTGTGELFF.

In its sample, this clone was seen once. The chain couples TRBV18 to TRBJ2-6; D may be TRBD2 (7 bases). With 2 bases removed from V and 0 bases from J, the gap between germline ends came to 14 bases. The CDR3 loop spans 18 amino acids. Per germline, CDR1 KGHSH and CDR2 LQKENI. CDR3 nucleotide sequence: TGTGCCAGCTCACCAGGAGGGGGGGCTCTCTCTGGGGCCAACGTCCTGACTTTC. Amino acid sequence: CASSPGGGALSGANVLTF.

The sample holds one count of this clone. This chain connects TRBV30 to TRBJ2-7, with 8 bases matching TRBD1. V was clipped by 0 bases and J by 3 bases; unmatched bases: 16. Germline V gene sequence: CDR1 GTSNPN, CDR2 SVGIG (reference sequence). The CDR3 runs to 18 residues. CDR3 coding DNA: TGTGCCTGGAGTGTACGTTACCGGGGCTCGGGACAGGACTACGAGCAGTACTTC. It encodes CAWSVRYRGSGQDYEQYF. Drawing the rest from reference TRBV30 and TRBJ2-7, the complete variable domain is SQTIHQWPATLVQPVGSPLSLECTVEGTSNPNLYWYRQAAGRGLQLLFYSVGIGQISSEVPQNLSASRPQDRQFILSSKKLLLSDSGFYLCAWSVRYRGSGQDYEQYFGPGTRLTVT.

This clone was counted only a few times. This sequence joins TRBV19 and TRBJ1-2, with TRBD1 matching 7 bases. In germline, CDR1 is LNHDA, CDR2 SQIVND (reference sequence). The CDR3 is made up of 15 amino acids. Losses at the gene ends were 7 bases for V and 4 bases for J; bases not matched to a gene: 12. The CDR3 protein is CASTPGTASGYGYTF. The CDR3 DNA follows: TGTGCCAGTACCCCTGGGACAGCCAGCGGCTATGGCTACACCTTC.

The chain uses TRBV9 and TRBJ2-1, with D possibly TRBD1 on 6 matching bases. This CDR3 comprises 17 residues. Germline values: CDR1 SGDLS, CDR2 YYNGEE. Trimming shortened V by 3 bases and J by 2 bases, and 18 bases separated the two germline ends. CDR3 sequence: CASSESLVGAPYNEQFF. The CDR3 DNA follows: TGTGCCAGCAGCGAAAGTTTAGTGGGGGCGCCCTACAATGAGCAGTTCTTC.

This clone was recorded once. The chain uses TRBV7-9 and TRBJ2-1, with 9 bases identical to TRBD2. CDR1 and CDR2 (germline): SEHNR, FQNEAQ (reference sequence). With 2 bases clipped from V and 5 bases from J, the junction kept 4 bases outside the gene matches. The CDR3 is 15 amino acids. CDR3 sequence: CASSLRLAVDNEQFF. In DNA, the CDR3 is TGTGCCAGCAGCTTAAGACTAGCGGTTGACAATGAGCAGTTCTTC.

The chain recombines TRBV5-6 with TRBJ1-2; tentative D call: TRBD1 (6 bases). V lost 4 bases and J lost 5, with 12 bases in between. The CDR3 loop spans 13 amino acids. CDR1 is SGHDT, CDR2 YYEEEE, per germline. The CDR3: CASSPDRSYGYTF. The CDR3 nucleotides read TGTGCCAGCAGCCCGGACAGAAGTTATGGCTACACCTTC. Based on the CDR3 plus reference TRBV5-6 and TRBJ1-2, the full variable domain is DAGVTQSPTHLIKTRGQQVTLRCSPKSGHDTVSWYQQALGQGPQFIFQYYEEEERQRGNFPDRFSGHQFPNYSSELNVNALLLGDSALYLCASSPDRSYGYTFGSGTRLTVV.